Listed below are T cell receptor beta chains from one sample, sequenced in a study of cytomegalovirus exposure and HLA in healthy donors. Sequencing was performed with immunoSEQ multiplex PCR; in TCRdb, only in-frame clones are kept and a portion is missing. The sample yields tens of thousands of clones, roughly 67% seen once. Sample: PBMCs. These receptors were obtained from a middle-aged man in good health and CMV-seronegative. The CDR3 runs from the conserved cysteine through the conserved F or W. The D gene is left open where the match is weak. The size field is filled for only some rows; it gives once, few, many or a size class.

j_call v_call d_call clone_size cdr3_nt cdr3_aa
TRBJ2-7 TRBV23-1 TRBD2 once TGCGCCAGCAGTCAATCCGGGAGGACAGTTGCTAGCGGGTGCTCCTACGAGCAGTACTTC CASSQSGRTVASGCSYEQYF
TRBJ2-5 TRBV5-4 TRBD2 NA TGTGCCAGCAGGAGAGTAGCGGGGGGTCAAGAGACCCAGTACTTC CASRRVAGGQETQYF
TRBJ1-5 TRBV30 NA NA TGTGCCTGGAGTGTCGGCCTCGCGGGTCAGCCCCAGCATTTT CAWSVGLAGQPQHF
TRBJ2-7 TRBV10-1 NA NA TGCGCCAGCAGTGGGGAGGCACAGGGGATCGGCTACGAGCAGTACTTC CASSGEAQGIGYEQYF
TRBJ2-3 TRBV9 TRBD2 NA TGTGCCAGCAGCGTAGCTAGCGGGGGGGCGAGTGATACGCAGTATTTT CASSVASGGASDTQYF
TRBJ1-3 TRBV19 NA NA TGCGCCAGTAGTAGCGCAGGGTATCGAAACACCATATATTTT CASSSAGYRNTIYF
TRBJ2-7 TRBV19 NA NA TGTGCCAGTAGTAAAAGGTCCAGGCCCTACGAGCAGTACTTC CASSKRSRPYEQYF
TRBJ1-1 TRBV5-8 TRBD1 NA TGTGCCAGCAGCCAGGGCGACAGGGGGCTCACTGAAGCTTTCTTT CASSQGDRGLTEAFF
TRBJ2-7 TRBV11-2 TRBD1 NA TGTGCCAGCAGCTTACAGGGGGCCGCCTACGAGCAGTACTTC CASSLQGAAYEQYF
TRBJ1-4 TRBV5-4 TRBD1 NA TGTGCCAGCAGCGCGGGACAGGGAGGTCTTGAAAAACTGTTTTTT CASSAGQGGLEKLFF
TRBJ1-1 TRBV7-9 NA NA TGTGCCAGCTGGCCCCCTGCGGATATGAACACTGAAGCTTTCTTT CASWPPADMNTEAFF
TRBJ2-1 TRBV29-1 NA few TGCAGCGTTGACTCGAGCTCCTACAATGAGCAGTTCTTC CSVDSSSYNEQFF
TRBJ2-2 TRBV30 NA NA TGTGCCTGGAGTGCATGGAGCGGGTCCTCCACCGGGGAGCTGTTTTTT CAWSAWSGSSTGELFF
TRBJ1-5 TRBV6-5 NA NA TGTGCCAGCAGAAGGGGGGGACGGGGCAATCAGCCCCAGCATTTT CASRRGGRGNQPQHF
TRBJ1-3 TRBV15 NA NA TGTGCCACCAGCTCCGGAGGAATCTCTGGAAACACCATATATTTT CATSSGGISGNTIYF
TRBJ2-3 TRBV19 TRBD2 NA TGTGCCAGTAGTATCATAGCGGGGGCCACAGATACGCAGTATTTT CASSIIAGATDTQYF
TRBJ2-3 TRBV29-1 NA NA TGCAGCGTTGAATCGGTCTCTAGCACAGATACGCAGTATTTT CSVESVSSTDTQYF
TRBJ1-1 TRBV5-1 NA NA TGCGCCAGCAGCTTTCGAGTGAACACTGAAGCTTTCTTT CASSFRVNTEAFF
TRBJ1-5 TRBV6-1 NA NA TGTGCCAGCAGTGAAGCGAGGTGGAATCAGCCCCAGCATTTT CASSEARWNQPQHF
TRBJ1-3 TRBV5-6 NA NA TGTGCCAGCAGCTTCTGGGACTCCGGAAACACCATATATTTT CASSFWDSGNTIYF
TRBJ2-5 TRBV14 NA few TGTGCCAGCAGCCAGCTGACAGTGACAGAGACCCAGTACTTC CASSQLTVTETQYF
TRBJ1-2 TRBV5-1 NA NA TGCGCCAGCAGCGCGCGGACAGATTCGAGCTATGGCTACACCTTC CASSARTDSSYGYTF
TRBJ1-1 TRBV23-1 NA NA TGCGCCAGCAGTCCGCACCTGAGAAACACTGAAGCTTTCTTT CASSPHLRNTEAFF
TRBJ2-2 TRBV4-2 NA NA TGTGCCAGCGGTGGAGAACCCACCGGGGAGCTGTTTTTT CASGGEPTGELFF